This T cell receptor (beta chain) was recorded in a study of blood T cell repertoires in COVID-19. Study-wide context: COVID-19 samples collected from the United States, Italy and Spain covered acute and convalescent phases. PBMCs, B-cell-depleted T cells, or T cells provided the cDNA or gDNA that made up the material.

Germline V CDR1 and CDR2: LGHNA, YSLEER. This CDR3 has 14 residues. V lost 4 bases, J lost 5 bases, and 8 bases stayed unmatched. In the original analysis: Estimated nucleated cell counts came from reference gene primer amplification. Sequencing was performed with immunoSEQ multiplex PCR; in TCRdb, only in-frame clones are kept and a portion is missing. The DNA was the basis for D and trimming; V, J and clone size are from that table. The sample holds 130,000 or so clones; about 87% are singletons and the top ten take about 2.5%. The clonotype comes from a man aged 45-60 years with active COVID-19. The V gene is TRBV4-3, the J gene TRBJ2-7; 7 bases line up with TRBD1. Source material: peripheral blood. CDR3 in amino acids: CASSPTGWSNEQYF. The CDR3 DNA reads TGCGCCAGCAGCCCGACAGGGTGGTCGAACGAGCAGTACTTC.